What follows are 11 T cell receptor beta chains derived from one specimen sequenced in a study of CD8+ T cells in alopecia areata. Reverse transcribed after extraction, RNA yielded cDNA as the sequencing template. Assay used: immunoSEQ multiplex PCR; TCRdb lists only in-frame clones, some missing. The data show 270,000 or so clones, with roughly 60% seen just once and approximately 1.8% held by the top ten. Treatment of the sample: oral pan-JAK inhibitor, 5-10 mg twice daily. The specimen comprised CD4+ T cells sorted from blood, sampled at week 24, from a patient treated with tofacitinib. These receptors were obtained from a human donor with alopecia areata.

This chain links TRBV11-2 with TRBJ1-1; D gene uncertain. Germline V lookup: CDR1 SGHAT, CDR2 FQNNGV. V was clipped by 7 bases and J by 7 bases, with 13 bases between them. This CDR3 is 12 amino acids long. The CDR3 bases are TGTGCCAGCACCCCCGTAAGTGGTGAAGCTTTCTTT. Its protein is CASTPVSGEAFF.

The rearrangement links TRBV18 to TRBJ1-4; D not certain. V dropped 1 base and J dropped 8 bases, with 5 bases sitting between them. The germline V gene has CDR1 KGHSH and CDR2 LQKENI. This CDR3 spans 12 amino acids. CDR3 protein: CASSPRTEKLFF. For the CDR3, the DNA is TGTGCCAGCTCACCACGGACGGAAAAACTGTTTTTT. The full variable domain, in which reference TRBV18 and TRBJ1-4 provide the parts outside the CDR3, is NAGVMQNPRHLVRRRGQEARLRCSPMKGHSHVYWYRQLPEEGLKFMVYLQKENIIDESGMPKERFSAEFPKEGPSILRIQQVVRGDSAAYFCASSPRTEKLFFGSGTQLSVL.

This clone was found a few times. The rearrangement joins TRBV30 to TRBJ2-7, with TRBD1 matching over 10 bases. There are 14 residues in the CDR3. With 2 bases clipped from V and 2 bases from J, the junction kept 3 bases outside the gene matches. Germline CDR1 GTSNPN, CDR2 SVGIG (reference sequence). The CDR3 here is CAWSRGTGAYEQYF. The CDR3 nucleotides are TGTGCCTGGAGTAGAGGGACAGGGGCCTACGAGCAGTACTTC. The whole variable domain, filled in from reference TRBV30 and TRBJ2-7, reads SQTIHQWPATLVQPVGSPLSLECTVEGTSNPNLYWYRQAAGRGLQLLFYSVGIGQISSEVPQNLSASRPQDRQFILSSKKLLLSDSGFYLCAWSRGTGAYEQYFGPGTRLTVT.

The chain employs TRBV29-1 and TRBJ2-7, with 8 bases that match TRBD1. Germline CDR1 SQVTM, CDR2 ANQGSEA. The CDR3 is made up of 13 amino acids. J gave up 2 bases and V 7 bases, and 7 bases lay outside the gene matches. DNA of the CDR3: TGCAGCGCAAGACAGGGGTCAACCTACGAGCAGTACTTC. It is translated as CSARQGSTYEQYF.

This clone was recorded at least ten times. V usage is TRBV2 and J usage is TRBJ1-5; D is possibly TRBD1 (5 bases). There are 15 residues in the CDR3. Germline CDR1 is SNHLY and CDR2 is FYNNEI. Trimming left V 6 bases short and J 3 bases short, with 15 bases between. CDR3 nucleotides: TGTGCCAGCAGGGAGAACAGGAGGGACAATCAGCCCCAGCATTTT. Its translation: CASRENRRDNQPQHF.

V usage is TRBV5-1 and J usage is TRBJ2-1; TRBD2 matches at 9 bases. With V trimmed by 0 bases and J by 8 bases, 0 bases remained unmatched. Germline V lookup: CDR1 SGHRS, CDR2 YFSETQ. This CDR3 has 13 residues. The CDR3 DNA follows: TGCGCCAGCAGCTTGGAGCGGGGGGATGAGCAGTTCTTC. Its translation: CASSLERGDEQFF.

This clone was counted a few times. The chain uses TRBV28 and TRBJ2-1, with a weak D call TRBD1 (5 bases). Germline CDR1 is MDHEN and CDR2 is SYDVKM. V gave up 6 bases and J gave up 12 bases, with 18 bases separating them. The CDR3 is 13 residues long. For the CDR3, the DNA is TGTGCCAGCAGCCCTCTCCCGGACACAGGGCAGTTCTTC. Residues: CASSPLPDTGQFF.

This chain links TRBV20-1 with TRBJ1-1; perhaps TRBD1 as D (5 bases). The CDR3 extends over 11 amino acids. Germline CDR1 and CDR2: DFQATT and SNEGSKA (reference sequence). With 4 bases removed from V and 11 bases from J, the gap between germline ends came to 14 bases. CDR3 sequence (DNA): TGCAGTGCTATCGAGGGGCGTGATGCTTTCTTT. Its translation: CSAIEGRDAFF.

In this sample, this clone turned up once. The junction departs from the called germline gene at one end, perhaps through a read error. The DNA of the CDR3 is TGTGCTAGCAGCCGAGCGGGGGGGATTGCAGATACGCAGTATTTT. Translated: CASSRAGGIADTQYF. The chain is built from TRBV7-7 and TRBJ2-3; 10 bases are a match to TRBD2. The CDR3 is made up of 15 amino acids. CDR1 and CDR2 from the germline V gene are SSHAT and FNYEAQ (reference sequence).

This clone has only a few counts. V usage is TRBV30 and J usage is TRBJ2-1; 7 bases fit TRBD2. The CDR3 totals 13 residues. Trimming took 3 bases from V and 8 from J; bases not matched to a gene: 7. CDR1 and CDR2 (germline): GTSNPN, SVGIG (reference sequence). CDR3 DNA: TGTGCCTGGAGATTGACTAGCCGGGATGAGCAGTTCTTC. Encoded protein: CAWRLTSRDEQFF. Full variable domain (rest looked up from reference TRBV30 and TRBJ2-1): SQTIHQWPATLVQPVGSPLSLECTVEGTSNPNLYWYRQAAGRGLQLLFYSVGIGQISSEVPQNLSASRPQDRQFILSSKKLLLSDSGFYLCAWRLTSRDEQFFGPGTRLTVL.

This clone occurred once. V usage is TRBV2 and J usage is TRBJ1-2; no firm D call. CDR1 and CDR2 from the germline V gene are SNHLY and FYNNEI. The CDR3 is made up of 15 amino acids. V lost 1 base and J lost 8, with 17 bases in between. CDR3 in DNA: TGTGCCAGCAGTGAAGTGTTGGGCCGTAGGGAGGGCTACACCTTC. Amino acids: CASSEVLGRREGYTF.